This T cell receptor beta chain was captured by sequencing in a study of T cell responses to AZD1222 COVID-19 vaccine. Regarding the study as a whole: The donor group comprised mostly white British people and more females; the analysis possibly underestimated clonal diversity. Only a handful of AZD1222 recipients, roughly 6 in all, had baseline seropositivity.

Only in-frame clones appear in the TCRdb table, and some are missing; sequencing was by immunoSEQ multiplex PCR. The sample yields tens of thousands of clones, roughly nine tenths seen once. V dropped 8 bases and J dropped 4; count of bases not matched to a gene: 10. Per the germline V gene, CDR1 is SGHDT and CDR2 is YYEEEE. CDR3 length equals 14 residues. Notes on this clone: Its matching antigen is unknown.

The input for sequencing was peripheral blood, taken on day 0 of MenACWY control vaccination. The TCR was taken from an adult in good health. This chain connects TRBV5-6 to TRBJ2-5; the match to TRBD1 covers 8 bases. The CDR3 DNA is TGTGCCAGTGGCTCTCAGGGGGCCGCAGAGACCCAGTACTTC. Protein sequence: CASGSQGAAETQYF.